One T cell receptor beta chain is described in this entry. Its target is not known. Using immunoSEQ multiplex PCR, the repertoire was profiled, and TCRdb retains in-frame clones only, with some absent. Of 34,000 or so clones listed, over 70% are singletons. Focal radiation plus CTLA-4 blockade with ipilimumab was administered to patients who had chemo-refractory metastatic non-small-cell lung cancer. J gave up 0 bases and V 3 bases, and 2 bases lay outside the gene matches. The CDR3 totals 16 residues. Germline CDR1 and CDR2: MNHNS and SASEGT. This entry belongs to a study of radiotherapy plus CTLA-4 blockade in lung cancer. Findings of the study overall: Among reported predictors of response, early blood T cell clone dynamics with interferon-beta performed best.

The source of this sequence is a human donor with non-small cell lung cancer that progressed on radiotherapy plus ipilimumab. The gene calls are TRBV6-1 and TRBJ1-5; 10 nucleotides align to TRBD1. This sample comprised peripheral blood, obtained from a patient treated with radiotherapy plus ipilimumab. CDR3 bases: TGTGCCAGCAGTGAGGGACAGGGGTATAGCAATCAGCCCCAGCATTTT. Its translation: CASSEGQGYSNQPQHF.